Sequencing of this T cell receptor (beta chain) was carried out in a study of blood T cell repertoires in COVID-19 (dated by TCRdb to the early 2020s). A note on the overall study: Samples covering the acute and convalescent phases of COVID-19 were provided by collaborators in the United States, Italy and Spain. Samples came from the ongoing ImmuneRACE study (first 160 participants) plus 1,254 subjects from 6 global collaborators. The dataset comprised deeply sampled blood TCRbeta repertoires from subjects exposed to, actively infected with, or recovered from COVID-19. HLA class I and class II types, where available, came from metadata supplied by the sample provider rather than from assay-based typing. The sample metadata nearly always contained a de-identified subject ID, COVID-19 status, age in years and sex. The repertoires were released in a freely available public database meant as a resource for research on the immune response to SARS-CoV-2. The material from the prospective study consisted of cDNA or gDNA derived from T cells, B-cell-depleted T cells, or PBMCs.

What the authors observed across the whole study: How much clinical and demographic metadata was included differed by source and by participant, and the metadata was provided uncurated.

Notes on this clone: The antigen it binds to is not known. No much larger clonotype is one base removed from it; base qualities were not supplied.

Collaborating institutions collected whole blood in K2EDTA tubes following their own protocols. For TCRbeta analysis, collaborators shipped samples in one of three forms: frozen whole blood, isolated PBMCs, or DNA extracted from either of those sample types. TCRbeta CDR3 regions were amplified from genomic DNA by means of the immunoSEQ Assay, a bias-controlled multiplex PCR. The authors' pipeline ran thus. Within the assay, amplification of reference gene primers was used to estimate how many nucleated cells each sample contained. Sequence reads were collapsed and filtered to measure the absolute abundance of every unique TCRbeta CDR3 rearrangement. For each sample, productive Simpson clonality was calculated as the square root of Simpson's diversity index across productive rearrangements. Entries here come from immuneACCESS through TCRdb and include only in-frame sequences with V and J called. Some clones fail to appear in such tables; in the studies checked, an unresolved V gene covers under half of the shortfall, and the cause of the remainder is unknown. For V, J and clone size, that table is used; D and trimming come from the DNA. Here the sample has approximately 96,000 clones; roughly 90% occur a single time. The top ten clones comprise over 1.5% of the sample.

Here V drops 1 base and J drops 1 base, and the junction holds 0 bases not matched to any gene. CDR1 and CDR2 (SGHVS, FQNEAQ) derive from the germline V gene. The CDR3 runs 14 residues from the cysteine to the phenylalanine. Only the CDR3 part of the read is kept: 42 bases, read in frame from the first base. Sequences were obtained from peripheral blood. This TCR came from a man between 60 and 75 years old with acute or convalescent COVID-19. In this chain, TRBV7-8 is recombined with TRBJ1-1; 7 bases in the middle match TRBD1. The nucleotides are TGTGCCAGCAGCTTAGGGGACAGGAACACTGAAGCTTTCTTT. This is translated as CASSLGDRNTEAFF.